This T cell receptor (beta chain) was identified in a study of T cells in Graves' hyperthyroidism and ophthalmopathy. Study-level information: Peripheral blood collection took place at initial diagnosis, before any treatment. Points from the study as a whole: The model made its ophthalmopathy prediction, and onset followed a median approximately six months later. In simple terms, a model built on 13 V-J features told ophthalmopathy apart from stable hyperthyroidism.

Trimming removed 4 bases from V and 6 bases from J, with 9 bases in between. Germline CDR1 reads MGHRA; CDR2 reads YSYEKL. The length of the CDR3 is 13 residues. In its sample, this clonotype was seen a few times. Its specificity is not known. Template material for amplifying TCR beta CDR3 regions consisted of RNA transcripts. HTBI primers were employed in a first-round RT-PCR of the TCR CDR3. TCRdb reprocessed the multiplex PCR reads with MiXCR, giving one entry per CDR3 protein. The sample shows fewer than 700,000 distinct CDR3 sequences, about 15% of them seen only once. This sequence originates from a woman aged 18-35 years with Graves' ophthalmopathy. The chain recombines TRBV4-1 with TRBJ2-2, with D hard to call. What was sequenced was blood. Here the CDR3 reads CASSPVIAGELFF. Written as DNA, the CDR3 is TGCGCCAGCAGCCCAGTGATCGCCGGGGAGCTGTTTTTT.